This T cell receptor beta chain was sequenced in a study of T cell repertoires in cytomegalovirus infection. This clonotype appeared many times. This CDR3 spans 15 amino acids. In germline, CDR1 is SEHNR, CDR2 FQNEAQ (reference sequence). The ends lost 1 base at V and 4 bases at J; junction bases unmatched: 6. Via MiXCR, TCRdb re-called the reads, giving one row per CDR3 protein. The profile shows about 490,000 distinct CDR3 sequences, approximately 10% of them singletons. Sequencing input: PBMCs. The TCR was taken from a human donor in good health (CMV status not recorded). Some clones in this sample may be carry-over from other donors' samples. The chain joins TRBV7-9 to TRBJ1-2, with TRBD1 identical over 7 bases. As DNA, the CDR3 is TGTGCCAGCAGCTTAGAAGGGGGCAGAGGCTATGGCTACACCTTC. Amino acids: CASSLEGGRGYGYTF.